The clone carrying this T cell receptor (beta chain) came up a few times. Its cognate antigen is unknown. This entry comes from a study of cytomegalovirus exposure and HLA in healthy donors. Findings of the study overall: Whilst most TCR sequences proved rare, a subset of public TCRs occurred across many donors. Cytomegalovirus status was reportedly diagnosed by the classifier with high specificity and sensitivity. The study recorded some 160 TCR beta chains that were cytomegalovirus-associated. First-cohort TCR clusters tended to co-occur in the roughly 120 validation repertoires, a later analysis found.

The germline CDR1 and CDR2 sequences are GTSNPN and SVGIG (reference sequence). With 1 base removed from V and 6 bases from J, the gap between germline ends came to 13 bases. CDR3 size: 13 residues. The data were produced by immunoSEQ multiplex PCR, yet TCRdb's version contains in-frame clones alone and is incomplete. The profile shows 200,000 to 250,000 clones, roughly 85% of them singletons. This clonotype originated in a woman aged 18-30 years in good health and CMV-seronegative. Sequencing was carried out using PBMCs. The rearrangement joins TRBV30 to TRBJ2-7; D may be TRBD2 (5 bases). The CDR3 sequence is CAWSEGSAGEQYF. CDR3 bases: TGTGCCTGGAGTGAAGGGAGCGCCGGCGAGCAGTACTTC.